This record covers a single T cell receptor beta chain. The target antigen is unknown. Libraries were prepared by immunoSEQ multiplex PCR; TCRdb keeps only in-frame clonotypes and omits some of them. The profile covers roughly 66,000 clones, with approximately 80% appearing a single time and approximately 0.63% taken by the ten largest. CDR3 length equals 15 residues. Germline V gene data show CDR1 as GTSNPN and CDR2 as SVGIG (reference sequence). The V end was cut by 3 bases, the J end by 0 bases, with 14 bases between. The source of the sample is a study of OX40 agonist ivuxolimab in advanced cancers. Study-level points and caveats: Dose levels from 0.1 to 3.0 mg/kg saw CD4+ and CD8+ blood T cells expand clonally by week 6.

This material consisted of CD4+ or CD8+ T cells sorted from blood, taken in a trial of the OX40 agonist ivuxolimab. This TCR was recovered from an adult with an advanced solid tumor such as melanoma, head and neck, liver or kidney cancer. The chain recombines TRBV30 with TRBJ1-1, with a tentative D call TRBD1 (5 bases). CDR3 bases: TGTGCCTGGAGAATCGGCGGGGGGTTGAACACTGAAGCTTTCTTT. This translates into CAWRIGGGLNTEAFF. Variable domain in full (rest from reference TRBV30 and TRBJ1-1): SQTIHQWPATLVQPVGSPLSLECTVEGTSNPNLYWYRQAAGRGLQLLFYSVGIGQISSEVPQNLSASRPQDRQFILSSKKLLLSDSGFYLCAWRIGGGLNTEAFFGQGTRLTVV.